Below are 2 T cell receptor beta chains sequenced from a single sample in a study of blood T cell repertoires in COVID-19. Assay used: immunoSEQ multiplex PCR; TCRdb lists only in-frame clones, some missing. The sample records about 380,000 clones, about 87% being singletons. Sequences were obtained from PBMCs or T cells enriched from blood (not recorded which). All receptors derive from a man aged 30-40 years who had recovered from COVID-19.

The chain links TRBV3-1 (or the pseudogene TRBV3-2) to TRBJ2-1; TRBD2 aligns across 10 bases. The CDR3 has 16 amino acids. The germline V gene encodes CDR1 LGHDT and CDR2 YNNKEL (reference sequence). V lost 1 base and J lost 7; bases outside the gene matches: 7. CDR3 coding DNA: TGTGCCAGCAGCCAAGCTGGAGCGGGGGGGCGAAATGAGCAGTTCTTC. Encoded protein: CASSQAGAGGRNEQFF.

The chain is built from TRBV6-1 and TRBJ2-1; D perhaps matches TRBD1 (5 bases). The V gene lost 3 bases and the J gene lost 0 bases, with 12 bases spanning the gap. Germline CDR1 reads MNHNS; CDR2 reads SASEGT. The CDR3 sequence is 16 residues long. Written as DNA, the CDR3 is TGTGCCAGCAGTGATTACAGGCGAAGCTCCTACAATGAGCAGTTCTTC. It encodes CASSDYRRSSYNEQFF.